The clone carrying this T cell receptor beta chain was seen a few times. Its specificity is unknown. A second PCR, run for about 7 to 11 cycles, used a sample-barcoded 5' primer plus a J-beta primer mix. Through a template-switch adaptor with 12 random nucleotides, each cDNA molecule received a tag. MiXCR, run by TCRdb on the 5' RACE reads, gives a single entry per CDR3 protein. The sample holds about 670,000 distinct CDR3 sequences; roughly 43% are singletons and the top ten take around 32%. This sample was taken from a study of blood T cells in healthy people across ages. Regarding the study as a whole: Diversity was higher, and naive CD4+ cells more numerous, in long-lived donors than in aged donors. A strong correlation was seen between TCR beta diversity and naive T cell percentage.

This CDR3 has 14 amino acids. Germline CDR1 and CDR2: MNHEY and SMNVEV (reference sequence). Each sample yielded at least 6 micrograms of PBMC total RNA. This TCR was recovered from a man older than 75 in good health. The source material was blood. J is TRBJ2-4 and V is TRBV27; D is ambiguous. The J call may be wrong; the DNA end is better matched by TRBJ2-7. The CDR3 is CASSPQRYGDEQYF. The CDR3 bases are TGTGCCAGCAGTCCCCAGAGGTATGGGGACGAGCAGTACTTC.